The T cell receptor (beta chain) described here comes from a study of Ad26.COV2.S vaccination and SARS-CoV-2 variants listed by TCRdb under 2021. With respect to the entire study: Vaccine-arm donors came from COV1001, a multicentre, randomized, double-blind, placebo-controlled phase I-IIa trial of Ad26.COV2.S in healthy adults. Trial participants were randomized into five groups of five: low-dose or high-dose Ad26.COV2.S given once or twice, or placebo on both occasions. Investigators remained blinded to trial group allocation during experiments and outcome assessment. TCRbeta repertoire sequencing served as the tool for gauging how specific and how broad the SARS-CoV-2-reactive T cell receptors were following Ad26.COV2.S vaccination. Ad26.COV2.S was administered intramuscularly at 5 x 10^10 or 1 x 10^11 viral particles, either as a single shot or as two shots given 56 days apart. A total of roughly 30 samples were included in the TCR-sequenced set, comprising some 20 Ad26.COV2.S vaccine recipients, 5 placebo recipients and 8 SARS-CoV-2 convalescent individuals.

TCRbeta CDR3 regions were sequenced with the immunoSEQ Assay. After extraction, genomic DNA underwent amplification by bias-controlled multiplex PCR, followed by high-throughput sequencing. Per the authors' processing: To quantify the absolute abundance of every unique TCRbeta CDR3 region, sequences were collapsed and filtered. T cell fraction was estimated by normalization of TCRbeta template counts to usable DNA, with usable DNA being measured through amplification of reference genes present in all nucleated cells. Repertoire TCRs were annotated as SARS-CoV-2-specific when V gene, CDR3 amino acid sequence and J gene were exactly matched to a known reactive TCR set. The reference SARS-CoV-2 TCR set was obtained from MIRA and was filtered for enrichment in COVID-19-positive ImmuneCODE repertoires, whereby public or cross-reactive TCRs were removed. Based on the MIRA antigens, annotated TCRs were further analysed at the level of specific ORF or position within ORF. Depth was the summed frequency of annotated unique rearrangements, while breadth was defined as annotated unique rearrangements over total unique productive rearrangements. Group comparisons of TCR breadth used two-sided Wilcoxon rank-sum tests. The immuneACCESS repertoire file appears here via TCRdb, limited to in-frame rearrangements. These files lack a portion of the clones; in checked studies, under half of the deficit traces to unresolved V genes, and the cause of the others is not known. V and J calls plus clone size are reproduced from that table; the DNA served to infer D and trimming. The sample records 400,000 to 500,000 clones, around nine tenths of which are singletons. 3.5% to 4% of the sample comes from the top ten.

The CDR3 starts with the cysteine, ends with the phenylalanine, and has 13 residues. Solely the CDR3 DNA is kept, with 39 bases framed from the first base. Per the germline V gene, MDHEN is the CDR1 and SYDVKM is the CDR2. The junction carries 7 bases between V and J, which are trimmed by 3 bases and 7 bases respectively. Overall study results and their limits: Ad26.COV2.S recipients had higher spike-specific TCR breadth than placebo recipients (P = 0.0014). Vaccine and placebo recipients had comparable non-spike TCR breadth, which fits with the vaccine containing only spike. The study lacked the statistical power to compare responses across vaccine doses or regimens. The authors noted that the TCR breadth and depth analyses may have underestimated total T cell responses. After vaccination, spike-specific CD8+ and CD4+ T cell responses were reported to show substantial breadth.

This sample's treatment or condition label indicates: roughly 20 received Ad26.COV2.S at low or high dose, single or two shots; roughly 5 received placebo; per-sample allocation not given. For vaccine and placebo recipients, the sequenced repertoires came from samples collected on day 63 after the first injection. Cohort 1b enrolled 20 to 30 adults aged 18-55 years at a single site in Boston, USA, between 29 July and 7 August 2020. Ad26.COV2.S consisted of a replication-incompetent adenovirus type 26 vector by which a prefusion-stabilized SARS-CoV-2 spike protein from the original Wuhan strain was expressed. Regarding this clone: Its antigen remains undetermined. No base quality values were provided; no much bigger clone lies one nucleotide off.

Recombination linked TRBV28 to TRBJ1-6; the D gene is perhaps TRBD1, on 5 matching bases. Sequenced material: peripheral blood, taken in a trial of Ad26.COV2.S vaccine versus placebo. The receptor comes from a person between 18 and 65 years old who received the Ad26.COV2.S COVID-19 vaccine or a placebo. The CDR3 reads CASSFGGNSPLHF. At the DNA level, the sequence is TGTGCCAGCAGTTTCGGGGGGAATTCACCCCTCCACTTT.